A single sample is the source of the 24 T cell receptor beta chains below, sequenced in a study of long-term antiretroviral therapy in people with HIV. Running of the v3.0 immunoSEQ assay took place at survey level. Some clones are missing from TCRdb's copy, which holds only in-frame ones; the method was immunoSEQ multiplex PCR. The sample consists of roughly 21,000 clones, approximately 78% of them appearing once. The specimen comprised unsorted PBMCs, sampled 0.2 years after starting antiretroviral therapy. The receptors were gathered from a woman aged 25 to 45 with HIV.

This chain connects TRBV27 to TRBJ1-6, with 9 bases lining up with TRBD1. Germline lookup yields CDR1 MNHEY and CDR2 SMNVEV (reference sequence). The CDR3 consists of 17 residues. The V segment lost 5 bases and the J segment 2 bases; nucleotides outside the gene matches: 7. The CDR3 protein is CASSLGQGSTYNSPLHF. The CDR3 DNA reads TGTGCCAGCAGTCTAGGACAGGGGAGTACCTATAATTCACCCCTCCACTTT.

The chain is built from TRBV25-1 and TRBJ2-3; D assignment may be TRBD1 or TRBD2 (6 bases each). The CDR3 length is 11 residues. Germline CDR1 and CDR2: MGHDK and SYGVNS. V was cut by 6 bases and J by 14 bases, with 15 bases left in between. Written as DNA, the CDR3 is TGTGCCAGCAGCCGAGGGGGGATAATGTATTTT. Its translation is CASSRGGIMYF.

DNA of the CDR3: TGTGCCAGCAGCTTGTCTAGCGGGGGCTCCTACAATGAGCAGTTCTTC. Residues: CASSLSSGGSYNEQFF. The V gene is TRBV7-8, the J gene TRBJ2-1; 10 bases are a match to TRBD2. The germline V gene encodes CDR1 SGHVS and CDR2 FQNEAQ. CDR3 length: 16 amino acids. Trimming removed 3 bases from V and 0 bases from J; junction bases left unmatched: 2.

CDR3 in DNA: TGTGCCTGGAGTAGGAGGGGGGACACAGATACGCAGTATTTT. As protein: CAWSRRGDTDTQYF. The gene calls are TRBV30 and TRBJ2-3; D assignment may be TRBD1 or TRBD2 (6 bases each). The CDR3 sequence is 14 residues long. Germline CDR1 and CDR2: GTSNPN and SVGIG (reference sequence). V was shortened by 2 bases and J by 2 bases, with 11 bases between the two germline ends.

The rearrangement links TRBV6-1 to TRBJ1-1; 7 positions agree with TRBD1. Per germline, CDR1 MNHNS and CDR2 SASEGT. The CDR3 length is 13 residues. The ends lost 6 bases at V and 2 bases at J; junction bases unmatched: 3. The CDR3 sequence is CASRDRLNTEAFF. Here the CDR3 DNA reads TGTGCCAGCAGGGACAGGTTAAACACTGAAGCTTTCTTT.

The chain is built from TRBV18 and TRBJ2-2; TRBD1 matches 7 bases. The CDR3 is 16 amino acids. Germline CDR1 and CDR2: KGHSH and LQKENI. J was trimmed by 0 bases and V by 5 bases; bases with no gene match: 6. DNA for the CDR3: TGTGCCAGCTCAATACAGGGACAGCCGAACACCGGGGAGCTGTTTTTT. Translating it yields CASSIQGQPNTGELFF.

The gene calls are TRBV6-4 and TRBJ1-1; D remains unclear. Germline V gene sequence: CDR1 MRHNA, CDR2 SNTAGT. The ends were cut back, 8 bases at V and 1 base at J, with 5 bases in the middle. This CDR3 has 11 residues. CDR3 nucleotide sequence: TGTGCCAGCCGACGGAACACTGAAGCTTTCTTT. Translation: CASRRNTEAFF.

This chain connects TRBV4-2 to TRBJ1-2; a weak D match, TRBD1 (5 bases). Germline V gene sequence: CDR1 LGHNA, CDR2 YNFKEQ. The CDR3 has 16 amino acids. Trimming shortened V by 1 base and J by 4 bases, and 16 bases separated the two germline ends. CDR3 loop: CASSQANRQSLYGYTF. The CDR3 DNA reads as TGTGCCAGCAGCCAAGCGAACCGACAGTCTCTCTATGGCTACACCTTC.

The chain is built from TRBV2 and TRBJ2-5; D may be TRBD1 or TRBD2 (5 bases each). Trimming removed 6 bases at V and 4 bases at J, with 21 bases between. In germline, CDR1 is SNHLY, CDR2 FYNNEI. This CDR3 has 16 amino acids. CDR3 nucleotides: TGTGCCAGCAGAAAAGCCAAGAATAGGGGACCAGAGACCCAGTACTTC. It is translated as CASRKAKNRGPETQYF.

The chain combines TRBV7-2 with TRBJ2-5; TRBD1 might be the D (6 bases). V lost 5 bases to trimming and J lost 2 bases, with 9 bases between them. CDR1 and CDR2 from the germline V gene are SGHTA and FQGNSA. The CDR3 extends over 13 amino acids. CDR3 sequence reads: CASSPGQQETQYF. DNA of the CDR3: TGTGCCAGCAGCCCAGGACAGCAAGAGACCCAGTACTTC.

The chain links TRBV9 to TRBJ2-5; tentative D call: TRBD1 (6 bases). CDR1 SGDLS and CDR2 YYNGEE come from the germline V gene. V gave up 0 bases and J gave up 3 bases, with 9 bases separating them. This CDR3 comprises 14 residues. The CDR3 here is CASSVEGEKETQYF. The CDR3 DNA reads TGTGCCAGCAGCGTAGAGGGGGAAAAAGAGACCCAGTACTTC.

This clone is a singleton in its sample. The rearrangement uses TRBV11-2 and TRBJ2-5; D is possibly TRBD2 (7 bases). Germline CDR1 is SGHAT and CDR2 is FQNNGV. The CDR3 runs to 19 residues. The germline V and J ends were trimmed by 2 bases and 4 bases, with 26 bases remaining between them. CDR3 protein: CASSLISRLGGGMGETQYF. CDR3 DNA sequence: TGTGCCAGCAGCTTAATCAGCCGGTTAGGGGGGGGAATGGGAGAGACCCAGTACTTC.

In its sample, this clone was seen a few times. The rearrangement links TRBV11-2 to TRBJ1-4; the D is unclear. This CDR3 is 16 amino acids long. Germline-derived CDR1 and CDR2 are SGHAT and FQNNGV. V lost 0 bases to trimming and J lost 7 bases, with 15 bases between them. The CDR3 DNA follows: TGTGCCAGCAGCTTAGATAAGGGCAGGATTAGTGAAAAACTGTTTTTT. This codes for CASSLDKGRISEKLFF.

This rearrangement joins TRBV6-5 to TRBJ1-1; perhaps TRBD1 as D (5 bases). Germline V lookup: CDR1 MNHEY, CDR2 SVGAGI. The CDR3 loop spans 15 amino acids. V lost 2 bases and J lost 5, with 15 bases in between. CDR3 DNA sequence: TGTGCCAGCAGTTACGGTGTAAGGGGAGAAACTGAAGCTTTCTTT. Amino acids: CASSYGVRGETEAFF.

V usage is TRBV5-1 and J usage is TRBJ1-1; D gene unclear. Germline CDR1 reads SGHRS; CDR2 reads YFSETQ. The CDR3 runs to 14 residues. With 4 bases removed from V and 2 bases from J, the gap between germline ends came to 12 bases. CDR3 amino acids: CASSPSVGNTEAFF. CDR3 bases: TGCGCCAGCAGCCCAAGCGTAGGAAACACTGAAGCTTTCTTT.

The genes are TRBV5-1 and TRBJ2-2; 11 nucleotides align to TRBD1. This CDR3 comprises 17 residues. The germline gives CDR1 SGHRS, CDR2 YFSETQ. V shed 0 bases and J 4 bases; nucleotides not matched to a gene: 5. CDR3 sequence: CASSLVGQGALTGELFF. The CDR3 DNA follows: TGCGCCAGCAGCTTGGTTGGACAGGGGGCGCTCACCGGGGAGCTGTTTTTT. The complete variable domain, with remaining parts taken from reference TRBV5-1 and TRBJ2-2, reads KAGVTQTPRYLIKTRGQQVTLSCSPISGHRSVSWYQQTPGQGLQFLFEYFSETQRNKGNFPGRFSGRQFSNSRSEMNVSTLELGDSALYLCASSLVGQGALTGELFFGEGSRLTVL.

The chain carries TRBV9 and TRBJ2-5; 7 bases line up with TRBD1. J gave up 4 bases and V 5 bases, and 5 bases lay outside the gene matches. Per the germline V gene, CDR1 is SGDLS and CDR2 is YYNGEE. This CDR3 comprises 13 residues. The CDR3 loop reads CASSGQVAETQYF. For the CDR3, the DNA is TGTGCCAGCAGTGGACAGGTCGCAGAGACCCAGTACTTC.

The chain uses TRBV9 and TRBJ1-2; 8 nucleotides line up with TRBD1. V dropped 0 bases and J dropped 5; count of bases not matched to a gene: 9. Looked up from germline, CDR1 is SGDLS and CDR2 is YYNGEE. The CDR3 is 16 residues long. The CDR3 protein is CASSVGGLTGVYGYTF. DNA of the CDR3: TGTGCCAGCAGCGTAGGCGGATTGACAGGGGTTTATGGCTACACCTTC. The whole variable domain, remainder taken from reference TRBV9 and TRBJ1-2, is DSGVTQTPKHLITATGQRVTLRCSPRSGDLSVYWYQQSLDQGLQFLIQYYNGEERAKGNILERFSAQQFPDLHSELNLSSLELGDSALYFCASSVGGLTGVYGYTFGSGTRLTVV.

V gene TRBV19 combines with J gene TRBJ1-6, with D perhaps matching TRBD1 (5 bases). V was trimmed by 6 bases and J by 13 bases, leaving 16 bases between them. The CDR3 spans 13 residues. Per germline, CDR1 LNHDA and CDR2 SQIVND (reference sequence). CDR3 amino acids: CASRPSGDSPLHF. DNA of the CDR3: TGTGCCAGTAGACCCTCCGGGGACTCGCCCCTCCACTTT.

This clone appeared a single time. V and J are TRBV5-1 and TRBJ2-2; 8 positions match TRBD1. This CDR3 has 15 residues. The trim removed 4 bases at V and 1 base at J, leaving 3 bases unmatched. Germline V CDR1 and CDR2: SGHRS, YFSETQ. The CDR3 nucleotides read TGCGCCAGCAGCGTACAGGGGGGGAACACCGGGGAGCTGTTTTTT. Protein product: CASSVQGGNTGELFF.

The CDR3 coding sequence is TGCGCCAGCAGCTTGGTTCAGGGGGCGAGGCCAAATGAGCAGTTCTTC. It yields the protein CASSLVQGARPNEQFF. The chain is built from TRBV5-1 and TRBJ2-1; 8 nucleotides match TRBD1. CDR3 length equals 16 residues. Germline V CDR1 and CDR2: SGHRS, YFSETQ. V dropped 0 bases and J dropped 7; count of bases not matched to a gene: 9.

The V call is TRBV2, the J call TRBJ2-6; TRBD2 matches at 12 bases. The CDR3 has 17 residues. Germline V gives CDR1 SNHLY, CDR2 FYNNEI. Germline trimming cut 5 bases from V and 4 bases from J; bases unmatched to any gene: 6. The CDR3 nucleotides read TGTGCCAGCAGTTCTCGACTAGCGGGGGCCGGGGCCAACGTCCTGACTTTC. Translation gives CASSSRLAGAGANVLTF.

The V and J genes are TRBV6-5 and TRBJ2-2; 7 bases align to TRBD1. This CDR3 contains 15 residues. The germline V gene has CDR1 MNHEY and CDR2 SVGAGI. Trimming removed 5 bases from V and 1 base from J; junction bases left unmatched: 4. CDR3 sequence: CASSTGQMNTGELFF. The CDR3 nucleotides are TGTGCCAGCAGTACGGGACAGATGAACACCGGGGAGCTGTTTTTT.

V and J are TRBV19 and TRBJ2-2; tentatively, D is TRBD1 (5 bases). The CDR3 contains 14 residues. V lost 7 bases to trimming and J lost 0 bases, with 9 bases between them. Germline values: CDR1 LNHDA, CDR2 SQIVND (reference sequence). Here the CDR3 DNA reads TGTGCCAGTATGACAGCCCCGAACACCGGGGAGCTGTTTTTT. Amino acid sequence: CASMTAPNTGELFF.